The rows below give T cell receptor beta chains drawn from one sample of a study of CD8 T cells in ankylosing spondylitis. A single record per CDR3 protein comes from TCRdb applying MiXCR to the 5' RACE reads. The sample records hundreds of thousands of distinct CDR3 sequences, 25% to 30% being singletons. The sequencing input was blood, either unsorted or a sorted T cell fraction (not recorded which). These receptors originate from a male donor with ankylosing spondylitis. The CDR3 runs from the conserved cysteine through the conserved F or W. Size tells how often a clone was seen (once, few, many) or the class of an expanded clone, and some rows leave it out.

TRBJ2-5,many,TRBV24-1,CATSDPGAGGQETQYF
TRBJ2-1,.,TRBV5-1,CASSPGLKSDEQFF
TRBJ1-1,few,TRBV18,CASSINGVDTEAFF
TRBJ2-1,once,TRBV7-2,CASSSPRGLNNEQFF
TRBJ2-1,few,TRBV20-1,CSAKKDLAGGYEQFF
TRBJ2-7,few,TRBV2,CASSKEGEGEQYF
TRBJ2-5,few,TRBV11-2,CASSQLGTGVKETQYF
TRBJ2-5,few,TRBV2,CASSRDFQETQYF
TRBJ2-3,.,TRBV10-3,CAILAGGGDTQYF
TRBJ2-6,few,TRBV2,CASSGDVPSGANVLTF
TRBJ2-1,few,TRBV15,CATSREMIGNEQFF
TRBJ1-2,.,TRBV3-1,CASSQDPAVRGYTF
TRBJ1-4,.,TRBV27,CASSLVGGWTGDEKLFF
TRBJ1-4,.,TRBV2,CASGREVEKLFF
TRBJ1-3,few,TRBV10-3,CAISDPGLKAGNTIYF
TRBJ2-1,few,TRBV5-6,CASSHPGQGANEQFF
TRBJ2-2,few,TRBV20-1,CSARDDRELFF
TRBJ2-7,.,TRBV12-3/TRBV12-4,CASRMTSGDYEQYF
TRBJ2-1,.,TRBV24-1,CATSDLRTSTNEQFF
TRBJ1-5,.,TRBV6-1,CASSESRGQGHQPQHF
TRBJ2-6,few,TRBV2,CASKRTSGTGGANVLTF
TRBJ2-5,few,TRBV7-2,CASSKQTGLQETQYF
TRBJ2-7,.,TRBV7-2,CASSLEPLAGVHEQYF
TRBJ2-2,.,TRBV7-9,CASSPIPNTGELFF
TRBJ2-7,few,TRBV6-1,CASRGDGESYEQYF
TRBJ1-4,few,TRBV5-1,CASSSRGLNEKLFF
TRBJ2-5,.,TRBV5-6,CASSLMSGDGQETQYF
TRBJ1-2,.,TRBV12-3/TRBV12-4,CASSLRAGSIGSYGYTF
TRBJ2-2,.,TRBV4-2,CASSQVSGRGKATGELFF
TRBJ2-3,.,TRBV10-1,CASSDEGFSTDTQYF
TRBJ2-1,.,TRBV4-2,CASSPDRGPNNEQFF
TRBJ2-1,few,TRBV3-1,CASSQHAGELYNEQFF
TRBJ2-1,many,TRBV24-1,CATSDSTRGTYNEQFF
TRBJ1-2,.,TRBV25-1,CASSEYGEVYYGYTF
TRBJ2-3,many,TRBV5-1,CASRQEASTDTQYF
TRBJ2-3,.,TRBV6-1,CASSEGYTQYF
TRBJ1-5,few,TRBV18,CASSRDRGQGQPQHF
TRBJ2-6,.,TRBV29-1,CSAIPLREINSGANVLTF
TRBJ1-6,few,TRBV20-1,CSAFSGTANSPLHF
TRBJ1-3,.,TRBV13,CASSKKPYSGNTIYF
TRBJ2-3,.,TRBV4-1,CASSQEGSTDTQYF
TRBJ1-4,.,TRBV20-1,CSASVGAANEKLFF
TRBJ2-1,few,TRBV2,CASSPDRFPYNEQFF
TRBJ2-7,few,TRBV20-1,CSARGLEFHEQYF
TRBJ1-1,.,TRBV5-6,CASSLRTGIMNTEAFF
TRBJ2-2,.,TRBV7-8,CASSLSLTSGRTGELFF
TRBJ2-3,.,TRBV11-1,CASSLVRGPGLAGYTQYF
TRBJ2-3,few,TRBV6-1,CASSEARSIGTQYF
TRBJ1-6,few,TRBV20-1,CSAGQGGDNSPLHF
TRBJ2-3,few,TRBV20-1,CSARDPYGADTQYF
TRBJ2-4,.,TRBV5-1,CASSLGEQGNIQYF
TRBJ2-2,few,TRBV29-1,CSAGVGMGTGELFF
TRBJ1-2,.,TRBV19,CASTTDHGEGYGYTF
TRBJ1-2,many,TRBV5-1,CASSLVTGEAYGYTF